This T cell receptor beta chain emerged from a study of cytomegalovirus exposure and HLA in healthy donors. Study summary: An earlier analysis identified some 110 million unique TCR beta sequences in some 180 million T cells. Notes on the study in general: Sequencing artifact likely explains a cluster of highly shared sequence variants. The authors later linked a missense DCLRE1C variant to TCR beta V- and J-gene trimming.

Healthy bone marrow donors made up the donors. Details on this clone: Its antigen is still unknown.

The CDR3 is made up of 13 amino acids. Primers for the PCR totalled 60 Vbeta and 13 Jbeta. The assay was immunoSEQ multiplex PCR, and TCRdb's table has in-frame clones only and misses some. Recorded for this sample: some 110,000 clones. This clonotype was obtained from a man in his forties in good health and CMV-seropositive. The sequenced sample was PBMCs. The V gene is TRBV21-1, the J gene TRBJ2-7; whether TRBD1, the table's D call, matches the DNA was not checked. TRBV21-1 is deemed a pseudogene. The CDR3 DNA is TGTGCCAGCAGGGGAAGGGGTTCCTACGAGCAGTACTTC. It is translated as CASRGRGSYEQYF.